Shown below are 11 T cell receptor beta chains from a single sample sequenced in a study of shared clonotypes between healthy human individuals. The data were produced by immunoSEQ multiplex PCR, yet TCRdb's version contains in-frame clones alone and is incomplete. The table lists around 1.6 million clones, 95% to 99% of them singletons. The specimen was naive CD4+ T cells sorted from blood. Sample subset: CD45RA+ positively selected. The receptors come from a man in his thirties or forties in good health.

As to this clone: Other DNA variants within this sample encode the same CDR3. The rearrangement joins TRBV30 to TRBJ1-5, with 7 nucleotides matching TRBD1. Germline lookup yields CDR1 GTSNPN and CDR2 SVGIG (reference sequence). J was trimmed by 0 bases and V by 3 bases; bases with no gene match: 5. The CDR3 contains 15 residues. DNA of the CDR3: TGTGCCTGGAGCGTGACAGGGTTTAGCAATCAGCCCCAGCATTTT. Translating it yields CAWSVTGFSNQPQHF.

The rearrangement uses TRBV7-2 and TRBJ2-5, with unresolved D. CDR1 and CDR2 from the germline V gene are SGHTA and FQGNSA. V was clipped by 5 bases and J by 3 bases, with 13 bases between them. This CDR3 has 14 amino acids. CDR3 in DNA: TGTGCCAGCAGCCGCGACCGTGCCGAAGAGACCCAGTACTTC. Residues: CASSRDRAEETQYF.

V usage is TRBV11-2 and J usage is TRBJ2-7; D remains unclear. Germline CDR1 and CDR2: SGHAT and FQNNGV. The CDR3 sequence is 15 residues long. The ends were cut back, 1 base at V and 0 bases at J, with 10 bases in the middle. In nucleotides, the CDR3 is TGTGCCAGCAGCTTAGGGCGTATCACCTCCTACGAGCAGTACTTC. It is translated as CASSLGRITSYEQYF.

This chain joins TRBV30 and TRBJ1-2, with D perhaps TRBD1 (6 bases). The CDR3 runs 14 residues. CDR1 and CDR2 from the germline V gene are GTSNPN and SVGIG (reference sequence). The V gene lost 2 bases and the J gene lost 8 bases, with 18 bases spanning the gap. CDR3 amino acids: CAWSRGTFEEGYTF. The CDR3 bases are TGTGCCTGGAGTCGTGGGACATTCGAGGAGGGCTACACCTTC.

The chain carries TRBV19 and TRBJ1-1; D is unclear. The CDR3 length is 17 residues. Per germline, CDR1 LNHDA and CDR2 SQIVND (reference sequence). V lost 10 bases and J lost 0, with 24 bases in between. CDR3 sequence: CATSLGVWSFMNTEAFF. The CDR3 DNA follows: TGTGCCACCTCCTTGGGAGTCTGGAGCTTCATGAACACTGAAGCTTTCTTT. The entire variable domain, with the rest obtained from reference TRBV19 and TRBJ1-1, is as follows: DGGITQSPKYLFRKEGQNVTLSCEQNLNHDAMYWYRQDPGQGLRLIYYSQIVNDFQKGDIAEGYSVSREKKESFPLTVTSAQKNPTAFYLCATSLGVWSFMNTEAFFGQGTRLTVV.

The chain joins TRBV7-9 to TRBJ2-2, with 7 bases that match TRBD1. Germline V gives CDR1 SEHNR, CDR2 FQNEAQ (reference sequence). Trimming cost V 3 bases and J 5 bases; bases outside gene matches: 6. The CDR3 spans 15 residues. The CDR3 loop reads CASSFDRVGTGELFF. CDR3 nucleotides: TGTGCCAGCAGCTTTGACAGGGTTGGTACCGGGGAGCTGTTTTTT.

This chain uses TRBV6-1 with TRBJ1-1; no definite D call. The CDR3 totals 14 residues. V lost 6 bases, J lost 1 base, and 12 bases lay in between. CDR1 and CDR2 from the germline V gene are MNHNS and SASEGT. The CDR3 sequence: CASSSSQANTEAFF. The CDR3, as DNA: TGTGCCAGCAGCTCGAGCCAGGCGAACACTGAAGCTTTCTTT.

The J gene is TRBJ2-2, the V gene TRBV9, with 10 bases that match TRBD2. V trimming: 0 bases; J trimming: 4 bases; junction bases outside the gene matches: 3. The CDR3 runs to 16 residues. Germline values: CDR1 SGDLS, CDR2 YYNGEE. CDR3 residues: CASSVARTSGTGELFF. The CDR3 bases are TGTGCCAGCAGCGTAGCTCGGACTAGCGGCACCGGGGAGCTGTTTTTT.

The CDR3 region is CASSPVRGQPYEQYF. CDR3 DNA: TGTGCCAGCAGCCCCGTCCGAGGACAGCCCTACGAGCAGTACTTC. The chain links TRBV7-2 to TRBJ2-7; a possible D gene is TRBD1 (6 bases). The germline V gene encodes CDR1 SGHTA and CDR2 FQGNSA. V lost 5 bases, J lost 2 bases, and 16 bases lay in between. CDR3 length: 15 residues.

V gene TRBV5-1 combines with J gene TRBJ2-5, with 10 positions matching TRBD2. Unmatched junction bases numbered 7, after V lost 2 bases and J lost 9 bases. Germline V gene lookup returns CDR1 SGHRS and CDR2 YFSETQ. This CDR3 region has 14 residues. The CDR3 DNA reads TGCGCCAGCAGCTTTTCGGGACTAGCGTCGGCCCAGTACTTC. This codes for CASSFSGLASAQYF.

The chain couples TRBV9 to TRBJ2-3; TRBD1 matches at 9 bases. CDR1 is SGDLS, CDR2 YYNGEE, per germline. This CDR3 comprises 15 residues. V lost 3 bases and J lost 0; bases outside the gene matches: 2. The CDR3 sequence: CASSGTGASTDTQYF. In nucleotides, the CDR3 is TGTGCCAGCAGCGGGACAGGGGCTAGCACAGATACGCAGTATTTT. Complete variable domain (other parts from reference TRBV9 and TRBJ2-3): DSGVTQTPKHLITATGQRVTLRCSPRSGDLSVYWYQQSLDQGLQFLIQYYNGEERAKGNILERFSAQQFPDLHSELNLSSLELGDSALYFCASSGTGASTDTQYFGPGTRLTVL.